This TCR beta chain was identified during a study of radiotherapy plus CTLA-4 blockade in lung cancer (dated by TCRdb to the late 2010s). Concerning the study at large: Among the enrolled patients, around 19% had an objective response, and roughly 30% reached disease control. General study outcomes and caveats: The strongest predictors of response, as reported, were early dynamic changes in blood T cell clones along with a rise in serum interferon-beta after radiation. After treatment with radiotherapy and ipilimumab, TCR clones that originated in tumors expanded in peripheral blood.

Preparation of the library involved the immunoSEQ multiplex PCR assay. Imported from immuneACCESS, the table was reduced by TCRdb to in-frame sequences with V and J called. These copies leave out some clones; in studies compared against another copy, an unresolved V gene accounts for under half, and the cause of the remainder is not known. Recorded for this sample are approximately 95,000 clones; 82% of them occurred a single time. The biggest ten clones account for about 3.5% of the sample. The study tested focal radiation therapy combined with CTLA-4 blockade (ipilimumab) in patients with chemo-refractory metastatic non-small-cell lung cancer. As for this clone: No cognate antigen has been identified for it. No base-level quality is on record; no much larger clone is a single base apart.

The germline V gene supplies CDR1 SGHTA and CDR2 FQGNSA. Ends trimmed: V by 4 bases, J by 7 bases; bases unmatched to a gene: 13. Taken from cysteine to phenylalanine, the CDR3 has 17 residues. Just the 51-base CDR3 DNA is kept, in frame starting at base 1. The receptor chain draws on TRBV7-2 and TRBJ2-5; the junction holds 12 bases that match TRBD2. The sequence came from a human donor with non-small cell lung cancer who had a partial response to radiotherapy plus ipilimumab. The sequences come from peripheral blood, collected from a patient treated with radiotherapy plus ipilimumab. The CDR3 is CASSSSWTSGNYGTQYF. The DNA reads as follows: TGTGCCAGCAGCTCATCTTGGACTAGCGGGAACTATGGGACCCAGTACTTC.